One and the same sample provided the 10 T cell receptor beta chains below, sequenced in a study of T cells of healthy individuals. TCRdb recomputed calls from the 5' RACE reads with MiXCR, one row per CDR3 protein. This repertoire shows tens of thousands of distinct CDR3 sequences, roughly 14% found once; its top ten account for roughly 15%. The origin of the receptors is a human donor in good health.

The chain couples TRBV4-3 to TRBJ2-7; D is uncertain. V gave up 4 bases and J gave up 0 bases, with 13 bases separating them. Germline CDR1 is LGHNA and CDR2 is YSLEER. The CDR3 length is 15 residues. The CDR3 DNA follows: TGCGCCAGCAGCCCGGATTACAAGAGCTCCTACGAGCAGTACTTC. Translation gives CASSPDYKSSYEQYF.

As for this clonotype: This may come from a read error, since a much larger clone is one base off. The chain is built from TRBV29-1 and TRBJ2-1; 10 nucleotides align to TRBD2. Germline assignment: CDR1 SQVTM and CDR2 ANQGSEA. J was trimmed by 10 bases and V by 6 bases; bases with no gene match: 9. The length of the CDR3 is 13 residues. CDR3 nucleotides: TGCAGCGTGAATAGCGGGGGGACCACCGAGCAGTTCTTC. Translated: CSVNSGGTTEQFF.

This clonotype was detected only once. The rearrangement links TRBV7-2 to TRBJ2-7; 7 bases align to TRBD1. J was trimmed by 2 bases and V by 4 bases; bases with no gene match: 8. The germline CDR1 and CDR2 sequences are SGHTA and FQGNSA. This CDR3 comprises 15 residues. In nucleotides, the CDR3 is TGTGCCAGCAGCTCCCGACAGGGCCCCCCCTACGAGCAGTACTTC. Its protein product is CASSSRQGPPYEQYF.

This clonotype was observed a handful of times. The genes are TRBV2 and TRBJ2-5; tentative D call: TRBD2 (5 bases). This CDR3 has 15 amino acids. Germline V gives CDR1 SNHLY, CDR2 FYNNEI. Trimming took off 3 bases at V and 4 bases at J, with 15 bases between the two ends. The CDR3 nucleotides read TGTGCCAGCAGTGAGGCGCAGGACCGGGGAGAGACCCAGTACTTC. Translated: CASSEAQDRGETQYF.

In its sample, this clonotype was seen a few times. The chain combines TRBV2 with TRBJ2-5, with a tentative D call TRBD1 (6 bases). In germline, CDR1 is SNHLY, CDR2 FYNNEI. V dropped 7 bases and J dropped 5 bases, with 14 bases sitting between them. This CDR3 contains 13 residues. CDR3: CASIIRGRETQYF. For the CDR3, the DNA is TGTGCCAGCATCATCAGGGGTCGTGAGACCCAGTACTTC.

In this sample, this clonotype turned up a few times. The chain uses TRBV11-1 and TRBJ2-3, with TRBD2 matching 7 bases. The CDR3 consists of 15 residues. Germline lookup yields CDR1 SGHAT and CDR2 FQDESV (reference sequence). J lost 6 bases, V lost 5 bases, and 11 bases had no gene match. The CDR3 here is CASSHEVREADTQYF. CDR3 DNA sequence: TGTGCCAGCAGCCACGAGGTTCGGGAGGCTGATACGCAGTATTTT.

This clonotype turned up a few times. The genes are TRBV19 and TRBJ1-6, with 7 nucleotides matching TRBD1. Unmatched junction bases numbered 7, after V lost 10 bases and J lost 1 base. CDR1 is LNHDA, CDR2 SQIVND, per germline (reference sequence). This CDR3 is built from 15 residues. The CDR3 DNA follows: TGTGCCACCTCGGAGGGGGCTTCCTATAATTCACCCCTCCACTTT. Protein sequence: CATSEGASYNSPLHF. Supplemented by reference TRBV19 and TRBJ1-6, the full variable domain reads DGGITQSPKYLFRKEGQNVTLSCEQNLNHDAMYWYRQDPGQGLRLIYYSQIVNDFQKGDIAEGYSVSREKKESFPLTVTSAQKNPTAFYLCATSEGASYNSPLHFGNGTRLTVT.

This chain joins TRBV30 and TRBJ2-5; 9 bases fit TRBD1. V was clipped by 5 bases and J by 1 base; unmatched bases: 8. Germline CDR1 GTSNPN, CDR2 SVGIG (reference sequence). The CDR3 sequence is 15 residues long. The DNA of the CDR3 is TGTGCCTGGTCGACAGGGGGTCTCCCCCAAGAGACCCAGTACTTC. This translates into CAWSTGGLPQETQYF.

The V call is TRBV4-3, the J call TRBJ2-5; D is unclear. The CDR3 consists of 17 residues. Germline-derived CDR1 and CDR2 are LGHNA and YSLEER. Trimming pared 1 base from V and 0 bases from J, leaving 15 bases between. The CDR3 coding sequence is TGCGCCAGCAGCCAAGCTTGGCTTCACGAGTACCAAGAGACCCAGTACTTC. This translates into CASSQAWLHEYQETQYF.

This clonotype was seen ten or more times. The chain has TRBV29-1 and TRBJ2-1; TRBD2 is a possible D gene (5 bases). Trimming took 3 bases from V and 4 from J, leaving 10 bases between them. Germline values: CDR1 SQVTM, CDR2 ANQGSEA. This CDR3 has 13 amino acids. As DNA, the CDR3 is TGCAGCGTTGATGAGGGCGGTTACAATGAGCAGTTCTTC. This codes for CSVDEGGYNEQFF.